This TCR beta chain stems from a study of shared clonotypes between healthy human individuals. This CDR3 contains 15 residues. Sequenced by immunoSEQ multiplex PCR; TCRdb stores in-frame clones only, minus some. The table includes about 2 million clones, 85% to 95% detected once. Sequencing input: naive CD4+ T cells sorted from blood. As to subset: CD45RA+ positively selected. V usage is TRBV1 and J usage is TRBJ1-5. TRBV1 is termed a pseudogene. The TCR comes from a man aged 18 to 30 in good health. CDR3 nucleotides: TGCACCAGCAGCTGGACTCTGGGGGGGGATCAGCCCCAGCATTTT. As protein: CTSSWTLGGDQPQHF.